This TCR beta chain was sequenced in a study of OX40 agonist ivuxolimab in advanced cancers. The wider study: Patients in the trial were receiving intravenous ivuxolimab every 2 weeks, at doses of 0.01 to 10 mg/kg. Two patients with cutaneous melanoma and one with hepatocellular carcinoma, three in total, showed partial responses. A mean age of roughly 60 years, range roughly 23 to 79, was recorded, and roughly 80% were male.

Trimming shortened V by 6 bases and J by 1 base, and 6 bases separated the two germline ends. Germline-derived CDR1 and CDR2 are MNHEY and SMNVEV (reference sequence). The CDR3 loop spans 12 amino acids. Using immunoSEQ multiplex PCR, the repertoire was profiled, and TCRdb retains in-frame clones only, with some absent. The repertoire includes about 62,000 clones, about 85% of them detected once, and around 3.8% sits in the top ten. This sequence was found in an adult with an advanced solid tumor such as melanoma, head and neck, liver or kidney cancer. Material: CD4+ or CD8+ T cells sorted from blood, obtained in a trial of the OX40 agonist ivuxolimab. The gene calls are TRBV27 and TRBJ1-1; D ambiguous. DNA for the CDR3: TGTGCCAGCAGACACAAGAACACTGAAGCTTTCTTT. As protein: CASRHKNTEAFF.